This TCR beta chain was retrieved from a study of response to subunit inactivated influenza vaccine. TCRdb used MiXCR to reprocess the RT-PCR reads, holding one entry per CDR3 protein. The sample records roughly 540,000 distinct CDR3 sequences, 20% to 25% being singletons. Germline V lookup: CDR1 ENHRY, CDR2 SYGVKD. The CDR3 is made up of 12 amino acids. V lost 3 bases and J 6 bases, leaving 9 bases between the germline ends. This clonotype appeared a few times. The same data also went into a second study, on T cells expressing NK-cell markers. From that study: The cDNA for TCR beta came from 5'RACE template switching with UMIs. Dominant NKG2C+ clonotypes accounted for about 1.0-8% of CD8+ T cells in about six donors.

This receptor was taken from a man aged 45-60 years who received an inactivated influenza vaccine. This specimen consisted of CD4+ T cells sorted from PBMCs, obtained approximately 12 days after vaccination. The rearrangement joins TRBV10-3 to TRBJ2-7, with unresolved D. Here the CDR3 DNA reads TGTGCCATCAGTGATAAAGGAATCGAGCAGTACTTC. This gives the protein CAISDKGIEQYF.